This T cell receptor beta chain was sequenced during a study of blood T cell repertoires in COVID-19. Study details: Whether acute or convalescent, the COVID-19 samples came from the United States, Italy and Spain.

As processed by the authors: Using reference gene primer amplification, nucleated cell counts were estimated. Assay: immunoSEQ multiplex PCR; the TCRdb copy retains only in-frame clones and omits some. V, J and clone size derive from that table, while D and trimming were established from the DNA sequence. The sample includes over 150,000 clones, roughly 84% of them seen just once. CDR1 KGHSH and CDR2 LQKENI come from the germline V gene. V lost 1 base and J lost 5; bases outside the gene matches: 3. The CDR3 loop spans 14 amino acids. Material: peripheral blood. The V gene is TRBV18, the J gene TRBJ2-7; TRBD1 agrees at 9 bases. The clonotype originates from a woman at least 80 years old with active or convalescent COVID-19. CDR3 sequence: CASSPRDRVDEQYF. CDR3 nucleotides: TGTGCCAGCTCACCACGGGACAGGGTAGACGAGCAGTACTTC.